Each of the 6 T cell receptor beta chains below was sequenced from the same sample in a study of blood T cell repertoires in COVID-19. The data were produced by immunoSEQ multiplex PCR, yet TCRdb's version contains in-frame clones alone and is incomplete. The table shows some 350,000 clones, with 80% to 90% occurring only once. The specimen sequenced was peripheral blood. The source is a man aged 25-45 years with active or convalescent COVID-19.

The CDR3 spells CATSSRPLRDEQYF. The CDR3 coding sequence is TGTGCCACCAGCAGCCGACCGCTTCGGGACGAGCAGTACTTC. The chain has TRBV15 and TRBJ2-7; D not resolved. V gave up 3 bases and J gave up 5 bases, with 14 bases separating them. The CDR3 extends over 14 amino acids. Germline-derived CDR1 and CDR2 are LNHNV and YYDKDF (reference sequence). Full variable domain (rest looked up from reference TRBV15 and TRBJ2-7): DAMVIQNPRYQVTQFGKPVTLSCSQTLNHNVMYWYQQKSSQAPKLLFHYYDKDFNNEADTPDNFQSRRPNTSFCFLDIRSPGLGDTAMYLCATSSRPLRDEQYFGPGTRLTVT.

This chain links TRBV25-1 with TRBJ2-1; perhaps TRBD1 as D (6 bases). With 6 bases removed from V and 4 bases from J, the gap between germline ends came to 13 bases. The CDR3 length is 14 residues. Germline CDR1 is MGHDK and CDR2 is SYGVNS. The CDR3 is CASSQGTEYNEQFF. The CDR3 region has the DNA TGTGCCAGCAGCCAGGGGACGGAATACAATGAGCAGTTCTTC.

This chain links TRBV10-3 with TRBJ1-2; no clear D. CDR3 length equals 14 residues. From germline, CDR1 is ENHRY and CDR2 SYGVKD. With 4 bases removed from V and 0 bases from J, the gap between germline ends came to 9 bases. DNA of the CDR3: TGTGCCATCAGTGGATCGGGGACTAACTATGGCTACACCTTC. Translated, it gives CAISGSGTNYGYTF.

This clone was recorded a few times. The chain couples TRBV5-1 to TRBJ2-2, with D perhaps TRBD2 (6 bases). V lost 0 bases to trimming and J lost 6 bases, with 15 bases between them. CDR3 length: 16 amino acids. The germline CDR1 and CDR2 sequences are SGHRS and YFSETQ. CDR3 residues: CASSLDLVGGSGELFF. As DNA, the CDR3 is TGCGCCAGCAGCTTGGATCTGGTGGGAGGATCCGGGGAGCTGTTTTTT.

The J gene is TRBJ2-7, the V gene TRBV2, with 10 bases that match TRBD2. Germline CDR1 reads SNHLY; CDR2 reads FYNNEI. This CDR3 has 15 amino acids. Trimming removed 4 bases from V and 7 bases from J; junction bases left unmatched: 10. For the CDR3, the DNA is TGTGCCAGCAGTGTAGGGCTAGCGGGAGTTGATGAGCAGTACTTC. Its translation is CASSVGLAGVDEQYF.

The CDR3 protein is CASSLLPWTEAFF. CDR3 nucleotides: TGTGCCAGCTCCTTACTACCGTGGACTGAAGCTTTCTTT. The J gene is TRBJ1-1, the V gene TRBV18; D not certain. Germline V CDR1 and CDR2: KGHSH, LQKENI. V was clipped by 6 bases and J by 5 bases, with 13 bases between them. There are 13 residues in the CDR3.